A single sample gave rise to the 5 T cell receptor beta chains below, sequenced in a study of blood T cell repertoires in COVID-19 (dated by TCRdb to about 2020). The library was built by means of the immunoSEQ multiplex PCR assay. The source is immuneACCESS, and TCRdb retained only in-frame sequences with V and J called. Part of the clones is not carried over; for the studies checked, unresolved V genes explain less than half of this, and the remainder is unexplained. Here the sample has around 160,000 clones; 88% occur a single time. The biggest ten clones account for about 2.5% of the sample. The sample taken for sequencing was peripheral blood. Receptors originate from a human donor in a cohort sampled during active COVID-19.

The chain recombines TRBV5-1 with TRBJ2-7; 14 nucleotides agree with TRBD2. CDR1 and CDR2 (germline): SGHRS, YFSETQ. There are 15 residues in the CDR3. The V gene end was trimmed by 3 bases and the J gene end by 6 bases; junction bases not matched to a gene: 5. As DNA, the CDR3 is TGCGCCAGCAGCTGGGGACTAGCGGGAGAGAGCGAGCAGTACTTC. This codes for CASSWGLAGESEQYF. Supplemented by reference TRBV5-1 and TRBJ2-7, the full variable domain reads KAGVTQTPRYLIKTRGQQVTLSCSPISGHRSVSWYQQTPGQGLQFLFEYFSETQRNKGNFPGRFSGRQFSNSRSEMNVSTLELGDSALYLCASSWGLAGESEQYFGPGTRLTVT.

V gene TRBV7-6 combines with J gene TRBJ2-5; 10 bases line up with TRBD2. The CDR3 is made up of 16 amino acids. With 5 bases clipped from V and 4 bases from J, the junction kept 10 bases outside the gene matches. Per germline, CDR1 SGHVS and CDR2 FNYEAQ. The CDR3 spells CASSVRVAGGRETQYF. The CDR3, as DNA: TGTGCCAGCAGCGTCAGGGTAGCGGGGGGCCGAGAGACCCAGTACTTC.

The chain links TRBV7-9 to TRBJ2-1, with D tentatively TRBD1 (5 bases). This CDR3 has 14 residues. Trimming cost V 2 bases and J 8 bases, with 13 bases left between them. Germline CDR1 reads SEHNR; CDR2 reads FQNEAQ (reference sequence). As DNA, the CDR3 is TGTGCCAGCAGCTTATCCGAGTTCAGGGATGAGCAGTTCTTC. This codes for CASSLSEFRDEQFF.

The chain uses TRBV5-5 and TRBJ1-2; 7 nucleotides line up with TRBD1. Germline loops: CDR1 SGHKS, CDR2 YYEKEE (reference sequence). Trimming cost V 0 bases and J 4 bases; bases outside gene matches: 3. The CDR3 spans 14 residues. The DNA of the CDR3 is TGTGCCAGCAGCTTGGGACAGGGAAGCTATGGCTACACCTTC. Residues: CASSLGQGSYGYTF.

The chain recombines TRBV19 with TRBJ1-5; D call uncertain. V shed 5 bases and J shed 4 bases, with 6 bases lying between them. Germline CDR1 reads LNHDA; CDR2 reads SQIVND (reference sequence). The CDR3 spans 12 residues. The CDR3 nucleotides read TGTGCCAGTAGTCCCCGGAATCAGCCCCAGCATTTT. Its translation: CASSPRNQPQHF.